Listed here are 5 T cell receptor beta chains from one sample, sequenced in a study of vaccination effects on CD4 cells after COVID-19. Investigators separated out CD4+ T cells once about eleven days of culture had passed. These receptors' targets are unknown. Assay used: immunoSEQ multiplex PCR; TCRdb lists only in-frame clones, some missing. The profile covers 45,000 to 60,000 clones, with about three quarters appearing a single time and around 11% taken by the ten largest. The source material was CD4+ T cells from PBMCs cultured without peptide, sampled before COVID-19 vaccination. The receptors here all came from a human donor who had a prior SARS-CoV-2 infection.

In its sample, this clone was seen once. This chain's CDR3 is CASSLSGTPAEEQYF. The CDR3 nucleotides read TGTGCCAGCAGCTTAAGCGGGACACCGGCGGAGGAGCAGTACTTC. V usage is TRBV7-9 and J usage is TRBJ2-7, with D perhaps matching TRBD2 (7 bases). The CDR3 is 15 residues long. Germline CDR1 is SEHNR and CDR2 is FQNEAQ (reference sequence). V lost 2 bases and J 7 bases, leaving 18 bases between the germline ends.

The chain is built from TRBV3-1 (or the pseudogene TRBV3-2) and TRBJ1-5; TRBD1 aligns across 8 bases. The CDR3 covers 15 residues. CDR1 is LGHDT and CDR2 is YNNKEL in the germline V gene (reference sequence). With 3 bases clipped from V and 3 bases from J, the junction kept 4 bases outside the gene matches. For the CDR3, the DNA is TGTGCCAGCAGCCAGGGACAGGTGTACAATCAGCCCCAGCATTTT. Translating gives CASSQGQVYNQPQHF.

The CDR3: CASSSQGTETQYF. In DNA, the CDR3 is TGTGCCAGCAGCTCACAGGGGACCGAGACCCAGTACTTC. The rearrangement links TRBV3-1 (or the pseudogene TRBV3-2) to TRBJ2-5; 7 bases agree with TRBD1. CDR1 is LGHDT, CDR2 YNNKEL, per germline (reference sequence). J was trimmed by 5 bases and V by 5 bases; bases with no gene match: 5. This CDR3 has 13 amino acids.

The chain couples TRBV11-3 to TRBJ2-7; D tentatively fits TRBD1 or TRBD2 (5 bases each). V gave up 0 bases and J gave up 5 bases, with 11 bases separating them. CDR3 length: 14 residues. Germline V lookup: CDR1 SGHNT, CDR2 YENEEA. CDR3 bases: TGTGCCAGCAGCTTAGATTCCGGGACCCACGAGCAGTACTTC. This sequence encodes CASSLDSGTHEQYF.

This clone is categorized as medium-sized. V is TRBV20-1 and J is TRBJ2-7, with 8 positions matching TRBD1. This CDR3 is built from 14 residues. The J segment lost 6 bases and the V segment lost 3 bases, leaving 10 bases of the junction unmatched. CDR1 is DFQATT and CDR2 is SNEGSKA in the germline V gene (reference sequence). Written as DNA, the CDR3 is TGCAGTGCTAGTTTGGGAACAGGGGGGCGCGAGCAGTACTTC. Translated: CSASLGTGGREQYF.